This record concerns one T cell receptor beta chain sequence. Antigen unknown. Libraries were prepared by immunoSEQ multiplex PCR; TCRdb keeps only in-frame clonotypes and omits some of them. Among 15,000 to 20,000 clones, around four fifths were seen once, and the ten largest hold 1.5% to 2%. Time point here: peripheral blood 6 weeks after treatment start. The germline V gene has CDR1 SNHLY and CDR2 FYNNEI. V gave up 6 bases and J gave up 8 bases; unmatched junction bases: 3. CDR3 length: 11 amino acids. This specimen comes from a study of PD-L1 blockade in urothelial cancer. On the study more broadly: Among blood samples, the median T cell count was around 140,000. Study outcomes and limitations: Greater 3-week expansion of tumor-associated blood clones was recorded for durable-benefit patients.

The chain links TRBV2 to TRBJ1-2; 7 bases are shared with TRBD1. Sequencing used PBMCs, obtained around atezolizumab (anti-PD-L1) treatment. The sequence was collected from a man over 45 with urothelial cancer. The CDR3 sequence is CASSRGEGYTF. As DNA, the CDR3 is TGTGCCAGCAGCAGGGGGGAAGGCTACACCTTC.